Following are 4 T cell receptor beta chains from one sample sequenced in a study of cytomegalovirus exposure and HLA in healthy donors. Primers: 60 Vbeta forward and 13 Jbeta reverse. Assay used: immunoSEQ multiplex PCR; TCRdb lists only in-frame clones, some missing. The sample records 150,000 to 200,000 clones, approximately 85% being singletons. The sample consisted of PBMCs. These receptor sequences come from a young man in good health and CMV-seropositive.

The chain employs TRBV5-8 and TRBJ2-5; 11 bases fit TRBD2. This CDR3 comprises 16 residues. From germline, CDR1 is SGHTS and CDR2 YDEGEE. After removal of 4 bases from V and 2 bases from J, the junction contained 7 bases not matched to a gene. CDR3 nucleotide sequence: TGTGCCAGCAGCCCGGGGGCTAGCGGGGGGCAAGAGACCCAGTACTTC. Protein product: CASSPGASGGQETQYF.

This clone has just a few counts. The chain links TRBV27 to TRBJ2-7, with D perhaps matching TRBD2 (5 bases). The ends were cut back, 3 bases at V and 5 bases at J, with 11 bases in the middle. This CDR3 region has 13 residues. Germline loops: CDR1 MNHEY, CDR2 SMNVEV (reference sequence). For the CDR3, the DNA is TGTGCCAGCAGTTTCCCCGGGATGAACGAGCAGTACTTC. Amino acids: CASSFPGMNEQYF.

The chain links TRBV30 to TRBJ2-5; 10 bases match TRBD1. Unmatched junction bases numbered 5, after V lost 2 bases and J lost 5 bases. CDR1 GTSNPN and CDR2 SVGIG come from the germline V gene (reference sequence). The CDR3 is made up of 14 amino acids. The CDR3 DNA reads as TGTGCCTGGAGTCCAGACAGGGGGCGGGAGACCCAGTACTTC. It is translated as CAWSPDRGRETQYF.

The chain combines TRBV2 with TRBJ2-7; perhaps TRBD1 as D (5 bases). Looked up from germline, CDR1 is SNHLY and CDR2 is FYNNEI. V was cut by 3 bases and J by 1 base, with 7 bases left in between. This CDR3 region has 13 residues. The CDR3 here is CASSETASYEQYF. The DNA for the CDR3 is TGTGCCAGCAGTGAGACAGCTTCCTACGAGCAGTACTTC. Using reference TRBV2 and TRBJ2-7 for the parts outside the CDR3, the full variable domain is EPEVTQTPSHQVTQMGQEVILRCVPISNHLYFYWYRQILGQKVEFLVSFYNNEISEKSEIFDDQFSVERPDGSNFTLKIRSTKLEDSAMYFCASSETASYEQYFGPGTRLTVT.